Presented here are 8 T cell receptor beta chains from one specimen sequenced in a study of pediatric ulcerative colitis. Rectal tissue came from one to two pinch biopsies taken at colonoscopy. Libraries were prepared by immunoSEQ multiplex PCR; TCRdb keeps only in-frame clonotypes and omits some of them. Altogether over 15,000 clones are present, just under 75% being singletons, with the ten largest covering around 7%. Input material: gut tissue. These receptors were collected from a boy between 10 and 17 years old with moderate ulcerative colitis.

The rearrangement joins TRBV5-1 to TRBJ1-4; D gene unclear. Germline CDR1 SGHRS, CDR2 YFSETQ. The CDR3 has 13 residues. Trimming took off 4 bases at V and 12 bases at J, with 16 bases between the two ends. The CDR3 DNA reads as TGCGCCAGCAGCCCGCTTATGACTGGGGAACTGTTTTTT. Its translation: CASSPLMTGELFF. The variable domain in full, completed from reference TRBV5-1 and TRBJ1-4, reads KAGVTQTPRYLIKTRGQQVTLSCSPISGHRSVSWYQQTPGQGLQFLFEYFSETQRNKGNFPGRFSGRQFSNSRSEMNVSTLELGDSALYLCASSPLMTGELFFGSGTQLSVL.

V is TRBV4-3 and J is TRBJ2-4, with 9 bases aligning to TRBD2. This CDR3 has 18 amino acids. Germline loops: CDR1 LGHNA, CDR2 YSLEER. Germline trimming cut 0 bases from V and 2 bases from J; bases unmatched to any gene: 8. As DNA, the CDR3 is TGCGCCAGCAGCCAAGACTGGGCTAGCGGGGTTTCCAAAAACATTCAGTACTTC. Translated, it gives CASSQDWASGVSKNIQYF.

The V call is TRBV5-8, the J call TRBJ1-4; a weak D match, TRBD1 (5 bases). This CDR3 is 16 amino acids long. Trimming stripped 5 bases from V and 0 bases from J, with 14 bases between. CDR1 is SGHTS and CDR2 is YDEGEE in the germline V gene. The CDR3 nucleotides are TGTGCCAGCAGTTTTGGCCAGGGTGCAACTAATGAAAAACTGTTTTTT. Translation: CASSFGQGATNEKLFF.

V usage is TRBV6-1 and J usage is TRBJ2-7; D perhaps matches TRBD1 (6 bases). The V gene's germline CDR1 is MNHNS and CDR2 SASEGT. V was trimmed by 5 bases and J by 4 bases, leaving 12 bases between them. This CDR3 region has 13 residues. The CDR3 nucleotides read TGTGCCAGCAGTAGGACAGAGGGGTACGAGCAGTACTTC. Protein: CASSRTEGYEQYF.

The chain combines TRBV29-1 with TRBJ1-1; 10 bases fit TRBD1. Trimming removed 7 bases from V and 3 bases from J; junction bases left unmatched: 11. Germline V gene sequence: CDR1 SQVTM, CDR2 ANQGSEA. This CDR3 is built from 15 residues. CDR3 sequence (DNA): TGCAGCGCTTCTAAAGGAGGGACAGGGGACACTGAAGCTTTCTTT. Protein sequence: CSASKGGTGDTEAFF.

CDR3 DNA: TGTGCCAGCAGTGGACAGGGGGGCAATGAGCAGTTCTTC. Translation gives CASSGQGGNEQFF. The chain links TRBV6-1 to TRBJ2-1; TRBD1 agrees at 9 bases. Germline-derived CDR1 and CDR2 are MNHNS and SASEGT. CDR3 length: 13 amino acids. The J segment lost 6 bases and the V segment lost 4 bases, leaving 1 base of the junction unmatched.

This clone was recorded a few times. The V and J genes are TRBV9 and TRBJ1-2; D not resolved. This CDR3 has 11 residues. The germline CDR1 and CDR2 sequences are SGDLS and YYNGEE. Between the trimmed V and J ends, which lost 0 bases and 6 bases, there was a span of 3 bases. CDR3 coding DNA: TGTGCCAGCAGCGTAGGGAATGGCTACACCTTC. It encodes CASSVGNGYTF.

The rearrangement links TRBV2 to TRBJ2-5; weak D call: TRBD2 (6 bases). The CDR3 covers 14 residues. Trimming took off 3 bases at V and 5 bases at J, with 13 bases between the two ends. From germline, CDR1 is SNHLY and CDR2 FYNNEI. CDR3 in DNA: TGTGCCAGCAGTGACTTGCCGGGAGCTGAGACCCAGTACTTC. Its translation is CASSDLPGAETQYF.